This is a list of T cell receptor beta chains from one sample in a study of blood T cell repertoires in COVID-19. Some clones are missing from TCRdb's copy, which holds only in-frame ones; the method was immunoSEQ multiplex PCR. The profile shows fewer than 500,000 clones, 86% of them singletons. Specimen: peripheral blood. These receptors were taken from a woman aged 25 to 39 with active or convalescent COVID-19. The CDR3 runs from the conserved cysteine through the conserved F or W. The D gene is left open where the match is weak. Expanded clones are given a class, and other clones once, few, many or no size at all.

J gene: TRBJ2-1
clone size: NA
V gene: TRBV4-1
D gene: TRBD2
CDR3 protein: CASSPGLAGPVSFF
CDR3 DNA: TGCGCCAGCAGCCCCGGACTAGCGGGCCCTGTGTCGTTCTTC

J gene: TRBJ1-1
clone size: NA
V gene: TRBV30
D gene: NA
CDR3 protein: CACSNTEAFF
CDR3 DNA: TGTGCCTGCTCGAACACTGAAGCTTTCTTT

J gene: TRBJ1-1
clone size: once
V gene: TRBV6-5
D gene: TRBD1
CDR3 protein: CASGTGMNTEAFF
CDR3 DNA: TGTGCCAGCGGGACAGGAATGAACACTGAAGCTTTCTTT

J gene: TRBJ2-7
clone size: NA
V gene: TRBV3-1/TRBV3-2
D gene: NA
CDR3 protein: CASSHAYEQYF
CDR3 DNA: TGTGCCAGCAGCCACGCCTACGAGCAGTACTTC

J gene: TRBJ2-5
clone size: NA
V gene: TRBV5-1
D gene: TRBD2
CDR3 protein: CASSTGTSGPQETQYF
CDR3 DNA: TGCGCCAGCAGCACAGGGACTAGCGGGCCGCAAGAGACCCAGTACTTC

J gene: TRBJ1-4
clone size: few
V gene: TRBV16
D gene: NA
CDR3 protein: CASSQNSLALFF
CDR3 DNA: TGTGCCAGCAGCCAAAACTCCCTTGCACTGTTTTTT

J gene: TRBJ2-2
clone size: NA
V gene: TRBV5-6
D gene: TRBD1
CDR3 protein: CASSFLDRDTGELFF
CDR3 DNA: TGTGCCAGCAGCTTTCTCGACAGGGACACCGGGGAGCTGTTTTTT

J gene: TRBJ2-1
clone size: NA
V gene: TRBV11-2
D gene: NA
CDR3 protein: CASSRAGGMREQFF
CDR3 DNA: TGTGCCAGCAGTCGTGCGGGCGGGATGCGTGAGCAGTTCTTC

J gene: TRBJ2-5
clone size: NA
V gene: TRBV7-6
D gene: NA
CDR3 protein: CASSFNPGETQYF
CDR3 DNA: TGTGCCAGCAGCTTCAACCCCGGGGAGACCCAGTACTTC

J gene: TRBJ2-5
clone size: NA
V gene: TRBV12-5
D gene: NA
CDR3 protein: CASGFQRETQYF
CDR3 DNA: TGTGCTAGTGGTTTCCAGAGGGAGACCCAGTACTTC

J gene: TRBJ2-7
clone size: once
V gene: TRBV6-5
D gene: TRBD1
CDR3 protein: CASSWRQGPFEQYF
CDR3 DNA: TGTGCCAGCAGCTGGCGACAGGGTCCTTTCGAGCAGTACTTC

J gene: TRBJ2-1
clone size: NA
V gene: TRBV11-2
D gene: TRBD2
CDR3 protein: CASSSSGNLGNEQFF
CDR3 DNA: TGTGCCAGCAGCTCTAGCGGGAATCTCGGCAATGAGCAGTTCTTC

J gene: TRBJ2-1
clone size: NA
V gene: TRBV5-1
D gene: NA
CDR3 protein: CASSLVGGPNNEQFF
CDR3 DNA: TGCGCCAGCAGCTTGGTTGGCGGTCCCAACAATGAGCAGTTCTTC

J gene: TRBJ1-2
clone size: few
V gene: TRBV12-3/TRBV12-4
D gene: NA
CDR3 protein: CASSSQGYYGYTF
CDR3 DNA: TGTGCCAGCAGTTCACAGGGCTACTATGGCTACACCTTC

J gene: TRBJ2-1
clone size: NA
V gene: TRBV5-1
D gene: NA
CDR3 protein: CASSDHRVLSYNEQFF
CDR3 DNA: TGCGCCAGCAGCGACCACAGGGTGCTGTCCTACAATGAGCAGTTCTTC

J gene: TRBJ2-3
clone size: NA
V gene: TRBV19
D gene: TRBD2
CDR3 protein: CASHPFLGGPRDTQYF
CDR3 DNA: TGTGCCAGTCATCCCTTTTTGGGAGGGCCTCGAGATACGCAGTATTTT